The 18 T cell receptor beta chains given below trace back to one sample, sequenced in a study of early T cells in non-severe SARS-CoV-2 infection. TCRdb processed the 5' RACE reads anew with MiXCR; each CDR3 protein has one entry. The data contain more than 55,000 distinct CDR3 sequences, more than 3.5% of them seen just once; the ten biggest clones take up 3.5% to 4%. The specimen comprised whole blood, sampled at baseline. These TCRs come from an adult who was a healthcare worker with PCR-confirmed SARS-CoV-2 infection or an uninfected control (not recorded which). The donor label of this sample is uncertain.

This clonotype was observed many times. The V gene is TRBV7-9, the J gene TRBJ1-4, with D possibly TRBD1 on 5 matching bases. The CDR3 length is 16 residues. CDR1 and CDR2 from the germline V gene are SEHNR and FQNEAQ (reference sequence). Trimming removed 1 base at V and 4 bases at J, with 13 bases between. CDR3 bases: TGTGCCAGCAGCTTAGAGAGGCGGGGGAATAATGAAAAACTGTTTTTT. This encodes CASSLERRGNNEKLFF.

This clonotype was picked up many times. The rearrangement links TRBV5-1 to TRBJ2-1, with TRBD1 as a possible D gene (6 bases). The ends were cut back, 0 bases at V and 4 bases at J, with 8 bases in the middle. The CDR3 runs 14 residues. Looked up from germline, CDR1 is SGHRS and CDR2 is YFSETQ. CDR3 coding DNA: TGCGCCAGCAGCTTGGAACAGGGATACAATGAGCAGTTCTTC. As protein: CASSLEQGYNEQFF.

The sample holds many counts of this clonotype. The chain uses TRBV5-6 and TRBJ1-5, with D unresolved. Trimming took 4 bases from V and 1 from J, leaving 3 bases between them. The CDR3 length is 12 residues. The V gene's germline CDR1 is SGHDT and CDR2 YYEEEE. CDR3: CASSLSNQPQHF. Written as DNA, the CDR3 is TGTGCCAGCAGCCTAAGCAATCAGCCCCAGCATTTT.

This clonotype occurred many times. The chain employs TRBV20-1 and TRBJ2-3; D is uncertain. CDR1 and CDR2 (germline): DFQATT, SNEGSKA (reference sequence). Deletions cut 5 bases from V and 2 bases from J, with 8 bases between. This CDR3 contains 12 residues. The CDR3 region has the DNA TGCAGTGCTCCCCAGGACACAGATACGCAGTATTTT. Translated, it gives CSAPQDTDTQYF.

This clonotype appeared many times. The chain links TRBV24-1 to TRBJ2-2; perhaps TRBD1 as D (6 bases). This CDR3 is 17 amino acids long. CDR1 and CDR2 (germline): KGHDR, SFDVKD. V was clipped by 1 base and J by 4 bases, with 15 bases between them. Here the CDR3 DNA reads TGTGCCACCAGTGATTTCTGGGAAATAGGGGGCACCGGGGAGCTGTTTTTT. Its protein product is CATSDFWEIGGTGELFF.

This clonotype was found many times. V and J are TRBV7-9 and TRBJ1-5, with D uncertain. The V end was cut by 1 base, the J end by 4 bases, with 8 bases between. The CDR3 consists of 14 residues. The germline V gene has CDR1 SEHNR and CDR2 FQNEAQ (reference sequence). Here the CDR3 DNA reads TGTGCCAGCAGCTTAGGGCAGTTGAATCAGCCCCAGCATTTT. Its translation: CASSLGQLNQPQHF.

This clonotype was counted at least ten times. The chain combines TRBV20-1 with TRBJ1-1; tentative D call: TRBD1 (6 bases). The CDR3 consists of 15 residues. Germline V gene sequence: CDR1 DFQATT, CDR2 SNEGSKA (reference sequence). V was clipped by 6 bases and J by 1 base, with 18 bases between them. CDR3 sequence reads: CSALMDRLRNTEAFF. The DNA of the CDR3 is TGCAGTGCCTTGATGGACAGACTGAGGAACACTGAAGCTTTCTTT.

The chain recombines TRBV9 with TRBJ2-1; TRBD2 aligns across 7 bases. Germline V gene sequence: CDR1 SGDLS, CDR2 YYNGEE. The CDR3 totals 17 residues. The ends lost 3 bases at V and 1 base at J; junction bases unmatched: 10. The CDR3 DNA follows: TGTGCCAGCAGCGAACAACCCGGGACTAATTCCTACAATGAGCAGTTCTTC. Amino acid sequence: CASSEQPGTNSYNEQFF.

This clonotype has only a few counts. The genes are TRBV7-6 and TRBJ2-2, with D uncertain. The V and J ends lost 5 bases and 5 bases respectively, with 9 bases between them. The CDR3 spans 13 residues. The germline gives CDR1 SGHVS, CDR2 FNYEAQ. The CDR3 spells CASSPELTGELFF. The CDR3 DNA reads TGTGCCAGCAGCCCGGAACTTACCGGGGAGCTGTTTTTT.

This clonotype showed up many times. J is TRBJ2-7 and V is TRBV3-1; 8 nucleotides line up with TRBD1. The CDR3 contains 14 residues. After removal of 1 base from V and 2 bases from J, the junction contained 1 base not matched to a gene. The germline V gene encodes CDR1 LGHDT and CDR2 YNNKEL (reference sequence). DNA of the CDR3: TGTGCCAGCAGCCAAGGGACAGGGACCTACGAGCAGTACTTC. It encodes CASSQGTGTYEQYF.

This clonotype was picked up a small number of times. The gene calls are TRBV11-2 and TRBJ1-2; 10 positions match TRBD1. V shed 3 bases, J shed 7 bases, and the junction held 8 bases outside the gene matches. CDR1 SGHAT and CDR2 FQNNGV come from the germline V gene. This CDR3 has 15 amino acids. CDR3 sequence reads: CASSLTGGSIGGYTF. The CDR3 DNA follows: TGTGCCAGCAGCTTGACAGGGGGCAGTATCGGTGGCTACACCTTC.

This clonotype occurred many times. The CDR3 region has the DNA TGCAGTGCAAAGAACAGGGTATCCTACGAGCAGTACTTC. This translates into CSAKNRVSYEQYF. V is TRBV20-1 and J is TRBJ2-7; TRBD1 might be the D (6 bases). The ends were cut back, 6 bases at V and 1 base at J, with 13 bases in the middle. CDR1 is DFQATT and CDR2 is SNEGSKA in the germline V gene (reference sequence). The CDR3 sequence is 13 residues long.

The sample holds many counts of this clonotype. The rearrangement uses TRBV20-1 and TRBJ2-2, with D perhaps TRBD1 (5 bases). CDR3 size: 15 residues. V was trimmed by 1 base and J by 5 bases, leaving 14 bases between them. Per germline, CDR1 DFQATT and CDR2 SNEGSKA (reference sequence). CDR3 sequence (DNA): TGCAGTGCTAGAGCGTCAGGGATAGGGACCGGGGAGCTGTTTTTT. This translates into CSARASGIGTGELFF.

This clonotype has a count of ten or more. The J gene is TRBJ2-5, the V gene TRBV6-5, with 9 bases identical to TRBD2. Trimming took 6 bases from V and 5 from J; bases not matched to a gene: 13. Per germline, CDR1 MNHEY and CDR2 SVGAGI. This CDR3 comprises 16 residues. This CDR3 reads CASSPVPAGGRETQYF. CDR3 sequence (DNA): TGTGCCAGCAGCCCTGTCCCAGCGGGGGGTAGGGAGACCCAGTACTTC.

This clonotype was counted many times. The chain links TRBV12-3 or TRBV12-4 to TRBJ2-2; tentative D call: TRBD1 (6 bases). The CDR3 has 16 amino acids. V lost 6 bases and J lost 0, with 14 bases in between. The CDR3: CASRRTADANTGELFF. The CDR3 DNA reads as TGTGCCAGCAGGCGGACAGCCGACGCGAACACCGGGGAGCTGTTTTTT.

This clonotype has a count of ten or more. The chain couples TRBV20-1 to TRBJ2-7, with 8 nucleotides matching TRBD1. This CDR3 region has 12 residues. CDR1 and CDR2 from the germline V gene are DFQATT and SNEGSKA (reference sequence). J was trimmed by 3 bases and V by 6 bases; bases with no gene match: 4. The CDR3 DNA sequence: TGCAGTGCAAGGGACAGGTTCTACGAGCAGTACTTC. Its protein product is CSARDRFYEQYF.

There are a few counts of this clonotype. The CDR3 reads CASSVTFGETQYF. The CDR3 DNA reads TGTGCCAGCAGCGTGACATTCGGGGAGACCCAGTACTTC. V usage is TRBV9 and J usage is TRBJ2-5; D uncertain. In germline, CDR1 is SGDLS, CDR2 YYNGEE. The CDR3 totals 13 residues. Trimming removed 2 bases at V and 5 bases at J, with 10 bases between.

At least ten counts were recorded for this clonotype. The chain employs TRBV15 and TRBJ2-2; D may be TRBD1 or TRBD2 (5 bases each). V was cut by 3 bases and J by 2 bases, with 16 bases left in between. This CDR3 is 17 amino acids long. CDR1 is LNHNV and CDR2 is YYDKDF in the germline V gene (reference sequence). The CDR3 reads CATSSVTGTLNTGELFF. CDR3 DNA: TGTGCCACCAGCAGCGTTACCGGGACCCTTAACACCGGGGAGCTGTTTTTT.